This T cell receptor (beta chain) was profiled in a study of blood T cell repertoires in COVID-19. The overall study: Sources were T cells, B-cell-depleted T cells, or PBMCs; the material itself was cDNA or gDNA.

Across roughly 25 US areas, participants ranged in age from about 18 to 90 years. Symptom resolution, clearance, or two negative PCRs marked the recovered donors of Cohort 3. Germline-derived CDR1 and CDR2 are SGHTA and FQGNSA. V lost 1 base and J lost 8, with 28 bases in between. The CDR3 consists of 19 residues. Methods used by the authors: Amplifying reference gene primers gave estimates of nucleated cell counts. The repertoire was sequenced with immunoSEQ multiplex PCR; TCRdb's copy has only in-frame clones and lacks some. V and J calls and clone size are those listed in that table; D and trimming were worked out from the DNA. The top ten clones hold 0.95% to 1.2% of a sample with fewer than 300,000 clones, more than 80% of them seen once.

The sample was PBMCs or T cells enriched from blood (not recorded which). This receptor was taken from a woman under 40 who had recovered from COVID-19. The chain has TRBV7-2 and TRBJ2-3; D might be TRBD2 (6 bases). The DNA for the CDR3 is TGTGCCAGCAGCTTAGAAGAGATCGGGCTAGCGAGACTCTCGGGTACGCAGTATTTT. This encodes CASSLEEIGLARLSGTQYF. Based on the CDR3 plus reference TRBV7-2 and TRBJ2-3, the full variable domain is GAGVSQSPSNKVTEKGKDVELRCDPISGHTALYWYRQSLGQGLEFLIYFQGNSAPDKSGLPSDRFSAERTGGSVSTLTIQRTQQEDSAVYLCASSLEEIGLARLSGTQYFGPGTRLTVL.